The next 32 T cell receptor beta chains were all read from a single sample in a study of T cell responses to AZD1222 COVID-19 vaccine. Assay used: immunoSEQ multiplex PCR; TCRdb lists only in-frame clones, some missing. The data hold under 80,000 clones, with 80% to 90% observed a single time. The sample in question was peripheral blood, obtained on day 0 of AZD1222 vaccination. These receptors were collected from an adult in good health.

V is TRBV6-5 and J is TRBJ2-7; TRBD1 aligns across 10 bases. Looked up from germline, CDR1 is MNHEY and CDR2 is SVGAGI. The length of the CDR3 is 13 residues. With 11 bases clipped from V and 4 bases from J, the junction kept 8 bases outside the gene matches. In DNA, the CDR3 is TGTGCCGGGGGGGACAGGGGATTTTACGAGCAGTACTTC. It translates to CAGGDRGFYEQYF.

The rearrangement joins TRBV28 to TRBJ2-2; TRBD1 agrees at 7 bases. V lost 6 bases, J lost 1 base, and 2 bases stayed unmatched. CDR1 is MDHEN, CDR2 SYDVKM, per germline. This CDR3 region has 14 residues. The CDR3 reads CASRRQGNTGELFF. CDR3 DNA sequence: TGTGCCAGCAGGCGACAGGGGAACACCGGGGAGCTGTTTTTT.

This clone has just a few counts. The chain has TRBV18 and TRBJ2-7; D is perhaps TRBD1 or TRBD2 (5 bases each). The V gene lost 5 bases and the J gene lost 7 bases, with 15 bases spanning the gap. The V gene's germline CDR1 is KGHSH and CDR2 LQKENI. The CDR3 has 13 residues. Here the CDR3 reads CASSTGTAREQYF. CDR3 coding DNA: TGTGCCAGCTCAACCGGGACGGCACGGGAGCAGTACTTC.

V and J are TRBV6-1 and TRBJ2-5; D tentatively fits TRBD1 or TRBD2 (7 bases each). Germline V gene lookup returns CDR1 MNHNS and CDR2 SASEGT. V lost 11 bases and J 5 bases, leaving 15 bases between the germline ends. The CDR3 totals 12 residues. CDR3 nucleotide sequence: TGTGCCGCCAGGGGGGGCGGTGAGACCCAGTACTTC. This codes for CAARGGGETQYF.

The chain couples TRBV4-3 to TRBJ2-1, with a weak D call TRBD2 (6 bases). CDR3 length: 15 residues. CDR1 is LGHNA and CDR2 is YSLEER in the germline V gene. V shed 1 base and J shed 6 bases, with 13 bases lying between them. Written as DNA, the CDR3 is TGCGCCAGCAGCCAAGGTACGGCGGGGTCCAATGAGCAGTTCTTC. This encodes CASSQGTAGSNEQFF.

The chain employs TRBV9 and TRBJ1-1; unclear D gene. The germline V gene encodes CDR1 SGDLS and CDR2 YYNGEE. CDR3 length: 13 residues. Between the trimmed V and J ends, which lost 4 bases and 8 bases, there was a span of 15 bases. CDR3 residues: CASSPHGRNEAFF. In nucleotides, the CDR3 is TGTGCCAGCAGCCCACACGGACGTAACGAAGCTTTCTTT.

As DNA, the CDR3 is TGCGCCAGCAGACGATACAGGATTGAAGCTTTCTTT. It yields the protein CASRRYRIEAFF. The V gene is TRBV23-1, the J gene TRBJ1-1, with D perhaps matching TRBD1 (5 bases). TRBV23-1 is reported as an ORF; its role is uncertain. This CDR3 is built from 12 residues. Trimming shortened V by 6 bases and J by 7 bases, and 12 bases separated the two germline ends.

The V and J genes are TRBV27 and TRBJ2-7, with a possible D match to TRBD1 (5 bases). This CDR3 comprises 13 residues. Trimming stripped 5 bases from V and 2 bases from J, with 10 bases between. The germline gives CDR1 MNHEY, CDR2 SMNVEV (reference sequence). The CDR3 region is CASSPPGPYEQYF. In DNA, the CDR3 is TGTGCCAGCAGTCCGCCAGGGCCCTACGAGCAGTACTTC.

V is TRBV19 and J is TRBJ2-2; D possibly corresponds to TRBD1 (5 bases). Trimming removed 10 bases from V and 6 bases from J, with 9 bases in between. The CDR3 is made up of 11 amino acids. The germline V gene encodes CDR1 LNHDA and CDR2 SQIVND (reference sequence). The CDR3 DNA sequence: TGTGCCACCAGGGTTTCCGGGGAGCTGTTTTTT. Its protein product is CATRVSGELFF.

V usage is TRBV15 and J usage is TRBJ1-1; D might be TRBD1 (5 bases). V was pared by 1 base and J by 2 bases, with 11 bases between. Germline lookup yields CDR1 LNHNV and CDR2 YYDKDF (reference sequence). The CDR3 loop spans 15 amino acids. For the CDR3, the DNA is TGTGCCACCAGCAGAGGCGACAGCAAAAACACTGAAGCTTTCTTT. It specifies CATSRGDSKNTEAFF.

The chain has TRBV28 and TRBJ1-5; D is possibly TRBD1 (5 bases). CDR1 is MDHEN, CDR2 SYDVKM, per germline. This CDR3 is 16 amino acids long. Trimming took off 8 bases at V and 1 base at J, with 18 bases between the two ends. CDR3 bases: TGTGCCAGCGGGGACGGCCTCCCATCCAGCAATCAGCCCCAGCATTTT. It translates to CASGDGLPSSNQPQHF.

This clone was counted between two and nine times. The chain is built from TRBV18 and TRBJ2-1; 8 bases match TRBD1. V dropped 4 bases and J dropped 8; count of bases not matched to a gene: 10. Germline V lookup: CDR1 KGHSH, CDR2 LQKENI. The CDR3 totals 15 residues. The CDR3 loop reads CASSLGQGGFDEQFF. DNA for the CDR3: TGTGCCAGCTCACTCGGACAGGGCGGTTTCGATGAGCAGTTCTTC.

V gene TRBV3-1 (or the pseudogene TRBV3-2) combines with J gene TRBJ2-3, with D unresolved. The germline CDR1 and CDR2 sequences are LGHDT and YNNKEL (reference sequence). The CDR3 is 13 amino acids. V lost 3 bases and J 6 bases, leaving 10 bases between the germline ends. As DNA, the CDR3 is TGTGCCAGCAGCCACCTAGGAGTGGATACGCAGTATTTT. Its protein is CASSHLGVDTQYF.

This rearrangement joins TRBV18 to TRBJ2-5; the match to TRBD1 covers 8 bases. The ends lost 3 bases at V and 7 bases at J; junction bases unmatched: 4. The CDR3 loop spans 13 amino acids. Germline values: CDR1 KGHSH, CDR2 LQKENI. DNA of the CDR3: TGTGCCAGCTCACCGTTAGACAGGGGGACCCAGTACTTC. Translated, it gives CASSPLDRGTQYF.

The gene calls are TRBV2 and TRBJ2-7, with TRBD2 as a possible D gene (5 bases). Germline-derived CDR1 and CDR2 are SNHLY and FYNNEI. CDR3 length equals 14 residues. Trimming pared 1 base from V and 6 bases from J, leaving 13 bases between. This CDR3 reads CASSEGVVGVEQYF. The DNA of the CDR3 is TGTGCCAGCAGTGAAGGGGTTGTCGGGGTCGAGCAGTACTTC.

The chain combines TRBV28 with TRBJ1-5; D is unclear. CDR1 and CDR2 (germline): MDHEN, SYDVKM. CDR3 length equals 14 residues. Trimming removed 2 bases at V and 0 bases at J, with 5 bases between. The CDR3 nucleotides read TGTGCCAGCAGTTTAATGGGTAGCAATCAGCCCCAGCATTTT. Residues: CASSLMGSNQPQHF.

The chain links TRBV6-6 to TRBJ2-7; tentatively, D is TRBD2 (5 bases). This CDR3 contains 14 residues. Trimming removed 6 bases from V and 5 bases from J, with 17 bases in between. Germline-derived CDR1 and CDR2 are MNHNY and SVGAGI (reference sequence). CDR3 sequence reads: CASRPSSFLDEQYF. In DNA, the CDR3 is TGTGCCAGCAGGCCCTCTAGCTTCCTGGACGAGCAGTACTTC.

The chain uses TRBV4-3 and TRBJ2-7; D gene uncertain. V was clipped by 0 bases and J by 2 bases, with 14 bases between them. The CDR3 has 16 residues. Germline V gene lookup returns CDR1 LGHNA and CDR2 YSLEER. CDR3 nucleotide sequence: TGCGCCAGCAGCCAAGATCGGATTGCACCAGCCTACGAGCAGTACTTC. It is translated as CASSQDRIAPAYEQYF.

The chain links TRBV4-1 to TRBJ2-1; TRBD2 is a possible D gene (5 bases). V was shortened by 1 base and J by 0 bases, with 10 bases between the two germline ends. From germline, CDR1 is MGHRA and CDR2 YSYEKL. The CDR3 covers 16 residues. The CDR3 DNA is TGCGCCAGCAGCCAAGGAGGGTCTAGCTCCTACAATGAGCAGTTCTTC. Translating it yields CASSQGGSSSYNEQFF.

The gene calls are TRBV4-3 and TRBJ2-3; maybe TRBD2 (5 bases). Germline V CDR1 and CDR2: LGHNA, YSLEER. The CDR3 consists of 18 residues. V lost 0 bases, J lost 0 bases, and 16 bases lay in between. The CDR3 loop is CASSQDGVDYQSTDTQYF. The CDR3 region has the DNA TGCGCCAGCAGCCAAGATGGGGTCGACTATCAGAGCACAGATACGCAGTATTTT.

This chain links TRBV20-1 with TRBJ2-1; possibly TRBD2 for D (5 bases). The germline V and J ends were trimmed by 4 bases and 3 bases, with 10 bases remaining between them. The length of the CDR3 is 13 residues. The V gene's germline CDR1 is DFQATT and CDR2 SNEGSKA (reference sequence). CDR3 protein: CSAIEGSYNEQFF. CDR3 nucleotide sequence: TGCAGTGCTATTGAGGGCAGCTACAATGAGCAGTTCTTC.

The rearrangement joins TRBV7-6 to TRBJ2-7; 9 nucleotides agree with TRBD2. This CDR3 contains 14 residues. V shed 5 bases and J 4 bases; nucleotides not matched to a gene: 6. Germline CDR1 SGHVS, CDR2 FNYEAQ. The chain's CDR3 is CASSPGAGGYEQYF. CDR3 in DNA: TGTGCCAGCAGCCCGGGGGCGGGAGGGTACGAGCAGTACTTC.

This clone was seen just once. The chain is built from TRBV6-5 and TRBJ1-5; 9 bases line up with TRBD1. V lost 5 bases, J lost 5 bases, and 4 bases stayed unmatched. Germline assignment: CDR1 MNHEY and CDR2 SVGAGI. CDR3 length: 14 residues. This CDR3 reads CASSLTGGDQPQHF. The CDR3 region has the DNA TGTGCCAGCAGTCTTACAGGGGGCGATCAGCCCCAGCATTTT.

This clone was observed once. The CDR3 DNA is TGTGCCAGCAGCTTCAAGATAATACAAGTTAACGAGCAGTACTTC. Residues: CASSFKIIQVNEQYF. The J gene is TRBJ2-7, the V gene TRBV7-2; D uncertain. Germline assignment: CDR1 SGHTA and CDR2 FQGNSA. The CDR3 length is 15 residues. V was cut by 3 bases and J by 5 bases, with 17 bases left in between.

This chain links TRBV28 with TRBJ1-1; D uncertain. Germline values: CDR1 MDHEN, CDR2 SYDVKM. The CDR3 is 13 amino acids. The V and J ends lost 3 bases and 1 base respectively, with 6 bases between them. CDR3 sequence reads: CASSFSWNTEAFF. For the CDR3, the DNA is TGTGCCAGCAGTTTCAGTTGGAACACTGAAGCTTTCTTT.

The chain recombines TRBV15 with TRBJ1-1; D remains ambiguous. Between the trimmed V and J ends, which lost 3 bases and 4 bases, there was a span of 6 bases. The CDR3 extends over 12 amino acids. Germline V gene lookup returns CDR1 LNHNV and CDR2 YYDKDF (reference sequence). The DNA for the CDR3 is TGTGCCACCAGCAGGGGAGGCACTGAAGCTTTCTTT. Protein product: CATSRGGTEAFF.

The V gene is TRBV5-6, the J gene TRBJ2-1; 11 bases are shared with TRBD2. The V gene's germline CDR1 is SGHDT and CDR2 YYEEEE. J was trimmed by 7 bases and V by 2 bases; bases with no gene match: 11. This CDR3 is 17 amino acids long. As DNA, the CDR3 is TGTGCCAGCAGCTTTGGTCTAGCGGGAGGTAGGCGGAATGAGCAGTTCTTC. Its translation: CASSFGLAGGRRNEQFF.

This clone was seen a handful of times. Within the sample, other DNA sequences also encode this same CDR3. The chain uses TRBV7-9 and TRBJ1-1; D unresolved. The CDR3 is 9 residues long. CDR1 SEHNR and CDR2 FQNEAQ come from the germline V gene (reference sequence). The V end was cut by 8 bases, the J end by 7 bases, with 5 bases between. The CDR3 DNA follows: TGTGCCAGCGGAGGTGAAGCTTTCTTT. Residues: CASGGEAFF.

The genes are TRBV9 and TRBJ1-2; D is undetermined. This CDR3 spans 14 amino acids. V was clipped by 0 bases and J by 5 bases, with 11 bases between them. Looked up from germline, CDR1 is SGDLS and CDR2 is YYNGEE. The DNA of the CDR3 is TGTGCCAGCAGCGTAGATGGTAGTGCGTATGGCTACACCTTC. Protein product: CASSVDGSAYGYTF.

The chain links TRBV6-2 or TRBV6-3 to TRBJ1-1; D call uncertain. The germline V gene encodes CDR1 MNHEY and CDR2 SVGEGT. The CDR3 runs to 13 residues. The germline V and J ends were trimmed by 5 bases and 4 bases, with 11 bases remaining between them. As DNA, the CDR3 is TGTGCCAGCAGTCCCAGGTCCTTCACTGAAGCTTTCTTT. It is translated as CASSPRSFTEAFF.

V is TRBV5-6 and J is TRBJ1-5; D is perhaps TRBD1 (6 bases). The CDR3 loop spans 15 amino acids. In germline, CDR1 is SGHDT, CDR2 YYEEEE. Trimming cost V 4 bases and J 2 bases, with 13 bases left between them. CDR3 DNA sequence: TGTGCCAGCAGCGTGAGGGGGAATGGCAATCAGCCCCAGCATTTT. It specifies CASSVRGNGNQPQHF. Drawing the rest from reference TRBV5-6 and TRBJ1-5, the complete variable domain is DAGVTQSPTHLIKTRGQQVTLRCSPKSGHDTVSWYQQALGQGPQFIFQYYEEEERQRGNFPDRFSGHQFPNYSSELNVNALLLGDSALYLCASSVRGNGNQPQHFGDGTRLSIL.

CDR3 coding DNA: TGTGCCAGCAGTGAAATTCGGACAGGGAGGTTGGGTAGGAGCAATCAGCCCCAGCATTTT. Amino acids: CASSEIRTGRLGRSNQPQHF. The chain has TRBV2 and TRBJ1-5; 8 nucleotides match TRBD1. This CDR3 region has 20 residues. The V and J ends lost 2 bases and 1 base, in that order; junction bases with no gene match: 16. Germline V gene data show CDR1 as SNHLY and CDR2 as FYNNEI.